This T cell receptor (beta chain) was obtained from a study of T-cell memory formation after mild COVID-19. Turning to the study itself: For the most part, TCR clusters were specific to one donor.

V was clipped by 2 bases and J by 2 bases, with 4 bases between them. Germline V gene data show CDR1 as SGHRS and CDR2 as YFSETQ. This CDR3 is built from 12 residues. General study points: The main location of contracting CD4+ clones was CM and EM, and that of contracting CD8+ clones was EMRA. Cross-reactive memory apparently joined, as some responding clones appeared in pre-infection memory. Later expanders leaned CD4+, whereas day 15 to 85 contracting clones were balanced CD4/CD8.

This clonotype was observed many times. Its specificity is not known. TCRdb reanalysed the 5' RACE reads using MiXCR and keeps one entry per CDR3 protein. The sample lists hundreds of thousands of distinct CDR3 sequences; roughly an eighth were seen once. The sequence was collected from a young man who had mild COVID-19 (a few samples of this study predate the infection). Cell type and time point are not known. Sequencing input: PBMCs or a T cell subset sorted from them (not recorded which). The chain recombines TRBV5-1 with TRBJ2-5, with D unresolved. The CDR3 loop is CASSFAQETQYF. CDR3 bases: TGCGCCAGCAGCTTTGCACAAGAGACCCAGTACTTC.